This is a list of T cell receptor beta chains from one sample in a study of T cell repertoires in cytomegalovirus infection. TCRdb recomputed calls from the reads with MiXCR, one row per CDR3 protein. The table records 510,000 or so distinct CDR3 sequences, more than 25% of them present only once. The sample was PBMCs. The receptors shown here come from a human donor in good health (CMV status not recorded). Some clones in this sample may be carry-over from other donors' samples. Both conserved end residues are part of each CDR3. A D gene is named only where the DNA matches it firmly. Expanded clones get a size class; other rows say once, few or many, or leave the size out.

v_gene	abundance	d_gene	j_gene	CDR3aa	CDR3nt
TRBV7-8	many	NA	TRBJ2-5	CASSLRPAGYQETQYF	TGTGCCAGCAGCTTAAGGCCAGCGGGTTACCAAGAGACCCAGTACTTC
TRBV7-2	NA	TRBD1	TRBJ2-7	CASSPWTGTGNYEQYF	TGTGCCAGCAGCCCCTGGACCGGGACAGGAAACTACGAGCAGTACTTC
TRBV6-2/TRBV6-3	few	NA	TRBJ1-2	CASSPQLRAGYTF	TGTGCCAGCAGTCCGCAGCTCAGGGCTGGCTACACCTTC
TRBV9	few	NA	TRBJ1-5	CASGQGRDQPQHF	TGTGCCAGCGGGCAGGGCAGGGATCAGCCCCAGCATTTT
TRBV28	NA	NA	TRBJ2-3	CASGGGGDTQYF	TGTGCCAGCGGGGGGGGCGGGGATACGCAGTATTTT
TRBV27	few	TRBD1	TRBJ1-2	CASSPRQGARGGYTF	TGTGCCAGCAGTCCCCGACAGGGGGCGAGGGGTGGCTACACCTTC
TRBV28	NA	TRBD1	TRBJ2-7	CASSFWQGAGEQYF	TGTGCCAGCAGTTTTTGGCAGGGGGCCGGCGAGCAGTACTTC
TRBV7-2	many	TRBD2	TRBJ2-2	CASIEYAGVTGELFF	TGTGCCAGCATCGAATATGCGGGAGTGACCGGGGAGCTGTTTTTT
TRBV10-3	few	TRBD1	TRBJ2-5	CAISEPGQLREETQYF	TGTGCCATCAGTGAACCGGGACAGTTGCGAGAAGAGACCCAGTACTTC
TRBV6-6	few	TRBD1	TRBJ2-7	CASSFSPGTGASYEQYF	TGTGCCAGCAGCTTCTCCCCCGGGACAGGGGCCTCCTACGAGCAGTACTTC
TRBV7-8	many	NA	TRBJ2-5	CASSLGPPETQYF	TGTGCCAGCAGCTTGGGTCCTCCGGAGACCCAGTACTTC
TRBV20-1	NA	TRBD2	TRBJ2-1	CSARGVPGTSVNEQFF	TGCAGTGCTAGAGGGGTCCCCGGGACTAGCGTCAATGAGCAGTTCTTC
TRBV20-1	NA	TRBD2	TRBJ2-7	CSATRLAGVEGWYEQYF	TGCAGTGCTACTCGACTAGCGGGAGTGGAAGGGTGGTACGAGCAGTACTTC
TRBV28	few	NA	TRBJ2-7	CASSRVTEVSYEQYF	TGTGCCAGCAGTCGTGTGACAGAGGTATCCTACGAGCAGTACTTC
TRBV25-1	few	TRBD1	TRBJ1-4	CASSDGRDRNKNATNEKLFF	TGTGCCAGCAGTGACGGTCGGGACAGGAATAAAAATGCAACTAATGAAAAACTGTTTTTT
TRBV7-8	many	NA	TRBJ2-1	CASSLVWVEGEQFF	TGTGCCAGCAGCTTAGTTTGGGTAGAGGGTGAGCAGTTCTTC
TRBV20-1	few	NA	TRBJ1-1	CSAREGGSQNTEAFF	TGCAGTGCTAGAGAGGGGGGCAGTCAAAACACTGAAGCTTTCTTT